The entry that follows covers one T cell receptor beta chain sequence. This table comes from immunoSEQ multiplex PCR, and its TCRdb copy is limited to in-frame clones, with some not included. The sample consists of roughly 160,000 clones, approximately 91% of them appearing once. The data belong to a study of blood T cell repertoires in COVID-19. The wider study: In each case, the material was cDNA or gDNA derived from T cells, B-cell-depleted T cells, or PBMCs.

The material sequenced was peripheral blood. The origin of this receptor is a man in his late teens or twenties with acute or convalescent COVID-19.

The CDR3 sequence: CASKREGSHSYEQYF. CDR3 nucleotide sequence: TGTGCCAGCAAGCGGGAGGGCTCCCATTCCTACGAGCAGTACTTC. The chain has TRBV11-2 and TRBJ2-7, with 10 bases identical to TRBD2. Germline trimming cut 7 bases from V and 1 base from J; bases unmatched to any gene: 7. The germline V gene has CDR1 SGHAT and CDR2 FQNNGV. This CDR3 comprises 15 residues.